The rows below give T cell receptor beta chains drawn from one sample of a study of T-cell reconstitution after alpha-beta-depleted transplantation in children. TCRdb passed the PCR reads through MiXCR, listing each CDR3 protein once. The table records almost 250,000 distinct CDR3 sequences, 20% to 30% of them present only once. The sample here was PBMCs, taken before TCRalphabeta/CD19-depleted stem cell transplant. Source of these receptors: a girl aged 2 to 9 with Fanconi anemia, due to receive a stem cell transplant. Both conserved end residues are part of each CDR3. The D gene is left open where the match is weak. Only some rows state a clone size, as once, few, many or a class for expanded clones.

D gene	clone size	J gene	V gene	CDR3 protein	CDR3 DNA
-	-	TRBJ1-2	TRBV24-1	CATSDSTGRGYGYTF	TGTGCCACCAGTGATTCGACGGGTCGAGGCTATGGCTACACCTTC
-	-	TRBJ2-3	TRBV24-1	CATSDPGQGTTDTQYF	TGTGCCACCAGTGATCCGGGCCAGGGCACGACAGATACGCAGTATTTT
-	-	TRBJ1-2	TRBV27	CATGPILGHGYTF	TGTGCCACCGGGCCTATCTTGGGGCATGGCTACACCTTC
-	many	TRBJ2-2	TRBV7-8	CASSLVGELFF	TGTGCCAGCAGCTTAGTCGGGGAGCTGTTTTTT
-	many	TRBJ1-5	TRBV6-2/TRBV6-3	CASSTYRDPVGQPQHF	TGTGCCAGCAGTACATACCGGGACCCCGTCGGTCAGCCCCAGCATTTT
-	many	TRBJ2-1	TRBV5-1	CASSLLGPSEQFF	TGCGCCAGCAGCTTACTGGGCCCCAGTGAGCAGTTCTTC
TRBD1	-	TRBJ2-1	TRBV6-1	CASILTTSGQFYNEQFF	TGTGCCAGCATTCTAACAACTTCGGGACAGTTCTACAATGAGCAGTTCTTC
-	many	TRBJ2-1	TRBV18	CASSPRELAAATNEQFF	TGTGCCAGCTCACCACGCGAACTAGCAGCGGCGACGAATGAGCAGTTCTTC
-	few	TRBJ2-7	TRBV7-6	CASSPVAGQHSSYEQYF	TGTGCCAGCAGCCCAGTCGCCGGACAACACTCCTCCTACGAGCAGTACTTC
-	-	TRBJ1-2	TRBV20-1	CSALGTSGYTF	TGCAGTGCTCTTGGCACGTCTGGCTACACCTTC
-	few	TRBJ2-3	TRBV12-3/TRBV12-4	CASRDVVNTQYF	TGTGCCAGCAGGGACGTTGTAAATACGCAGTATTTT
-	-	TRBJ1-6	TRBV21-1	CASSKLGRTKSPLHF	TGTGCCAGCAGCAAACTGGGCAGGACTAAATCACCCCTCCACTTT
-	many	TRBJ2-7	TRBV7-8	CASSVSRMGSYEQYF	TGTGCCAGCAGCGTTAGTCGAATGGGGTCCTACGAGCAGTACTTC
-	few	TRBJ2-7	TRBV27	CASSWSYRVLESTYEQYF	TGTGCCAGCAGTTGGAGTTACAGGGTCCTCGAGTCTACCTACGAGCAGTACTTC
-	-	TRBJ2-5	TRBV7-2	CASSLGVSSETQYF	TGTGCCAGCAGCTTAGGTGTTAGCTCAGAGACCCAGTACTTC
TRBD1	-	TRBJ2-1	TRBV6-5	CASSSRQGPNEQFF	TGTGCCAGCAGTTCGAGACAGGGCCCGAATGAGCAGTTCTTC
TRBD2	many	TRBJ2-2	TRBV10-3	CAINKDASGSTGELFF	TGTGCCATCAACAAAGACGCCAGCGGGAGCACCGGGGAGCTGTTTTTT
TRBD2	-	TRBJ2-1	TRBV5-1	CASSLVSGRGNEQFF	TGCGCCAGCAGCTTGGTTAGCGGGAGAGGCAATGAGCAGTTCTTC
-	-	TRBJ1-2	TRBV20-1	CSARERGASYGYTF	TGCAGTGCTAGAGAGAGGGGCGCGTCCTATGGCTACACCTTC
TRBD1	few	TRBJ2-3	TRBV12-3/TRBV12-4	CASSSRDRGPLLSTDTQYF	TGTGCCAGCAGTTCCCGGGACAGGGGGCCCTTACTTAGCACAGATACGCAGTATTTT
-	few	TRBJ2-7	TRBV30	CAWSTTDYEQYF	TGTGCCTGGAGTACCACAGACTACGAGCAGTACTTC
TRBD2	-	TRBJ2-1	TRBV29-1	CSADIAGGLYNEQFF	TGCAGCGCCGACATAGCGGGGGGCCTATACAATGAGCAGTTCTTC
TRBD1	many	TRBJ1-2	TRBV20-1	CSARDRWRQGAFYGYTF	TGCAGTGCTAGAGATAGATGGAGACAGGGGGCCTTCTATGGCTACACCTTC
-	many	TRBJ2-7	TRBV20-1	CSARRLAGQNYEQYF	TGCAGTGCTAGACGCCTCGCGGGACAGAACTACGAGCAGTACTTC